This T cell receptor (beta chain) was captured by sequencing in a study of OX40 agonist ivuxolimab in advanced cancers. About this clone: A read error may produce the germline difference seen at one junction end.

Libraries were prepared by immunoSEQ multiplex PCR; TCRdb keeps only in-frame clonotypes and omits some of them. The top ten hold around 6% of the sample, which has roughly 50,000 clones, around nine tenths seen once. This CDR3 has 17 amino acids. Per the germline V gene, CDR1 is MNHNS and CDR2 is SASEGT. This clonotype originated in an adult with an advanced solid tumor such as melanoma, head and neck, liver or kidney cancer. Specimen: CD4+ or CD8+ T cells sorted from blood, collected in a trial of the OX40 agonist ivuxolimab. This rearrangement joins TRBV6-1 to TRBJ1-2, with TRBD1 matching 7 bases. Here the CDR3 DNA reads TGTGCCAGCGGTGAAGAGACAGGGATCGGGAGTAGCTATGGCTACACCTTC. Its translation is CASGEETGIGSSYGYTF.